What follows are 18 T cell receptor beta chains derived from one specimen sequenced in a study of cytomegalovirus exposure and HLA in healthy donors. In the PCR, 60 Vbeta and 13 Jbeta primers were used. Generated by immunoSEQ multiplex PCR, the TCRdb table keeps only in-frame clones and is missing some. The data contain approximately 79,000 clones, 78% of them singletons. The source material was PBMCs. The receptors shown here come from a male donor in good health and CMV-seropositive.

This chain uses TRBV6-6 with TRBJ1-1; 10 positions agree with TRBD1. This CDR3 is 16 amino acids long. Germline lookup yields CDR1 MNHNY and CDR2 SVGAGI (reference sequence). With 0 bases clipped from V and 11 bases from J, the junction kept 12 bases outside the gene matches. In nucleotides, the CDR3 is TGTGCCAGCAGTTACTCTTACCGGGACAGGGGTCGATGGGCTTTCTTT. Its protein is CASSYSYRDRGRWAFF.

The CDR3 DNA sequence: TGTGCCAGCAGCTTGGTCGGGAGGGCGGGGACCGGGGAGCTGTTTTTT. It is translated as CASSLVGRAGTGELFF. This sequence joins TRBV5-4 and TRBJ2-2; 8 positions match TRBD2. Germline V CDR1 and CDR2: SGHNT, YYREEE (reference sequence). This CDR3 is built from 16 residues. The V and J ends lost 0 bases and 5 bases, in that order; junction bases with no gene match: 6.

The V and J genes are TRBV6-4 and TRBJ2-1; D is uncertain. Germline-derived CDR1 and CDR2 are MRHNA and SNTAGT. The V gene lost 2 bases and the J gene lost 0 bases, with 8 bases spanning the gap. There are 15 residues in the CDR3. As DNA, the CDR3 is TGTGCCAGCAGTGACGTTTACAGCTCCTACAATGAGCAGTTCTTC. Its protein is CASSDVYSSYNEQFF.

The chain is built from TRBV7-6 and TRBJ2-1, with a tentative D call TRBD1 (6 bases). This CDR3 has 13 residues. Germline V gene sequence: CDR1 SGHVS, CDR2 FNYEAQ. V was pared by 5 bases and J by 4 bases, with 9 bases between. In DNA form, the CDR3 reads TGTGCCAGCAGCCCTGACAGGTACAATGAGCAGTTCTTC. Residues: CASSPDRYNEQFF.

The chain couples TRBV9 to TRBJ2-1; 8 nucleotides align to TRBD1. CDR3 length: 15 amino acids. Germline loops: CDR1 SGDLS, CDR2 YYNGEE. V shed 1 base and J 7 bases; nucleotides not matched to a gene: 7. In nucleotides, the CDR3 is TGTGCCAGCAGCGTATGGCAGGGGGCCCGGAATGAGCAGTTCTTC. Its translation is CASSVWQGARNEQFF.

The J gene is TRBJ2-1, the V gene TRBV28; D remains unclear. Germline-derived CDR1 and CDR2 are MDHEN and SYDVKM. Trimming removed 3 bases from V and 9 bases from J, with 9 bases in between. The CDR3 consists of 12 residues. The CDR3 coding sequence is TGTGCCAGCAGTTTTCAAATCGGTGAGCAGTTCTTC. It codes for CASSFQIGEQFF.

This rearrangement joins TRBV18 to TRBJ2-7; 7 bases are shared with TRBD1. This CDR3 is built from 14 residues. The J segment lost 3 bases and the V segment lost 3 bases, leaving 5 bases of the junction unmatched. Looked up from germline, CDR1 is KGHSH and CDR2 is LQKENI. The CDR3 bases are TGTGCCAGCTCACCGGGCAGACAGGGCTACGAGCAGTACTTC. Its translation: CASSPGRQGYEQYF.

The rearrangement joins TRBV5-1 to TRBJ1-2; D gene ambiguous. The CDR3 is 14 amino acids. The V and J ends lost 4 bases and 4 bases respectively, with 14 bases between them. Germline lookup yields CDR1 SGHRS and CDR2 YFSETQ. The CDR3 reads CASSPGGSVYGYTF. The CDR3 nucleotides read TGCGCCAGCAGCCCGGGAGGGTCGGTCTATGGCTACACCTTC.

The chain couples TRBV4-1 to TRBJ2-1; 13 nucleotides agree with TRBD2. J gave up 9 bases and V 0 bases, and 8 bases lay outside the gene matches. This CDR3 region has 17 residues. Germline V lookup: CDR1 MGHRA, CDR2 YSYEKL. CDR3 in DNA: TGCGCCAGCAGCCAAGATCCGGGACTAGCGGGGCTGGGTGAGCAGTTCTTC. It is translated as CASSQDPGLAGLGEQFF.

The chain joins TRBV7-9 to TRBJ2-1, with TRBD2 identical over 9 bases. Trimming removed 4 bases from V and 10 bases from J; junction bases left unmatched: 11. The germline V gene encodes CDR1 SEHNR and CDR2 FQNEAQ (reference sequence). This CDR3 is built from 15 residues. The CDR3 reads CASSYTSGRSGEQFF. In nucleotides, the CDR3 is TGTGCCAGCAGCTACACTAGCGGGCGTTCGGGGGAGCAGTTCTTC. Looking up the rest from reference TRBV7-9 and TRBJ2-1 gives the full variable domain: DTGVSQNPRHKITKRGQNVTFRCDPISEHNRLYWYRQTLGQGPEFLTYFQNEAQLEKSRLLSDRFSAERPKGSFSTLEIQRTEQGDSAMYLCASSYTSGRSGEQFFGPGTRLTVL.

This clone was found once. This chain joins TRBV29-1 and TRBJ1-2; 8 bases fit TRBD1. Per the germline V gene, CDR1 is SQVTM and CDR2 is ANQGSEA. The CDR3 has 13 residues. With 2 bases clipped from V and 4 bases from J, the junction kept 3 bases outside the gene matches. The CDR3 sequence is CSVETGGSYGYTF. The CDR3, as DNA: TGCAGCGTTGAAACAGGGGGGTCCTATGGCTACACCTTC.

The chain couples TRBV6-6 to TRBJ1-2; the D gene is possibly TRBD1 (5 bases). V lost 5 bases to trimming and J lost 4 bases, with 17 bases between them. The CDR3 has 15 amino acids. CDR1 is MNHNY and CDR2 is SVGAGI in the germline V gene (reference sequence). The CDR3 coding sequence is TGTGCCAGCAGTAGAATTATAGGGGTTTTCTATGGCTACACCTTC. Translating gives CASSRIIGVFYGYTF.

There are a few counts of this clone. The chain has TRBV2 and TRBJ2-7, with D possibly being TRBD2 (5 bases). Germline lookup yields CDR1 SNHLY and CDR2 FYNNEI. The CDR3 spans 14 residues. Trimming removed 0 bases from V and 4 bases from J, with 10 bases in between. DNA of the CDR3: TGTGCCAGCAGTGAAGCGATCACTAGTTACGAGCAGTACTTC. Translation: CASSEAITSYEQYF.

The chain employs TRBV28 and TRBJ2-3; D not resolved. Deletions cut 11 bases from V and 4 bases from J, with 10 bases between. This CDR3 is built from 11 residues. In germline, CDR1 is MDHEN, CDR2 SYDVKM. CDR3 loop: CAAGKPDTQYF. Written as DNA, the CDR3 is TGTGCCGCCGGTAAACCAGATACGCAGTATTTT.

The V call is TRBV5-1, the J call TRBJ2-1; 9 bases are shared with TRBD1. V shed 4 bases, J shed 7 bases, and the junction held 12 bases outside the gene matches. Germline V lookup: CDR1 SGHRS, CDR2 YFSETQ. This CDR3 spans 16 amino acids. The chain's CDR3 is CASSPQPGTGINEQFF. The CDR3 DNA is TGCGCCAGCAGCCCCCAGCCCGGGACAGGGATTAATGAGCAGTTCTTC.

As for this clone: Other DNA sequences of this sample code for an identical CDR3. This chain links TRBV5-1 with TRBJ1-2; D is unclear. The CDR3 spans 14 residues. V lost 0 bases and J 1 base, leaving 7 bases between the germline ends. In germline, CDR1 is SGHRS, CDR2 YFSETQ. CDR3 region: CASSLDGNNYGYTF. DNA for the CDR3: TGCGCCAGCAGCTTGGACGGTAATAACTATGGCTACACCTTC.

V and J are TRBV5-4 and TRBJ2-4; 7 bases are shared with TRBD1. This CDR3 region has 13 residues. Germline loops: CDR1 SGHNT, CDR2 YYREEE (reference sequence). Trimming at V came to 2 bases and at J to 15 bases, leaving 11 bases not matched to a gene. CDR3 in amino acids: CASSFDRAEVWYF. For the CDR3, the DNA is TGTGCCAGCAGCTTCGACAGGGCTGAGGTGTGGTACTTC.

This clone was seen a handful of times. V and J are TRBV11-2 and TRBJ1-3; the D is unclear. Germline loops: CDR1 SGHAT, CDR2 FQNNGV. The germline V and J ends were trimmed by 7 bases and 0 bases, with 13 bases remaining between them. The CDR3 loop spans 15 amino acids. CDR3 coding DNA: TGTGCCAGCACCCGATATGGGAGCTCTGGAAACACCATATATTTT. Its translation is CASTRYGSSGNTIYF.